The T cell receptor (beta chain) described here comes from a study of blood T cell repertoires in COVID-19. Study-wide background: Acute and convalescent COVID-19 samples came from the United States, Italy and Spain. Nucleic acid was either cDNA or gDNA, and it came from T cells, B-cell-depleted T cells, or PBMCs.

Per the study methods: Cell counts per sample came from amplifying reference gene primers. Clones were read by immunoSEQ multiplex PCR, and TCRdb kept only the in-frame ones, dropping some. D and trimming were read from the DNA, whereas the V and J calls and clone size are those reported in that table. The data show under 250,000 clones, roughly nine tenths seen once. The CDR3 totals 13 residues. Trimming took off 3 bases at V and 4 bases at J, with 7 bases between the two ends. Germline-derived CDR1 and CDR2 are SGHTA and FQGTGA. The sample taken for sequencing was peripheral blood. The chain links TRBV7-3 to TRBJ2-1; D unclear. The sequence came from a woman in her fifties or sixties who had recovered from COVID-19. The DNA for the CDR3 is TGTGCCAGCAGCTTGAGTGGTTACAATGAGCAGTTCTTC. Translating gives CASSLSGYNEQFF.